These T cell receptor beta chains were read from a single sample in a study of glioma-infiltrating T cells after dendritic cell vaccination. Using immunoSEQ multiplex PCR, the repertoire was profiled, and TCRdb retains in-frame clones only, with some absent. The sample comprises about 36,000 clones, about 80% of which are singletons, and 7.5% to 10% rests with the top ten. This sample comprised blood, obtained before dendritic cell vaccination. The receptors here all came from a human donor with glioblastoma. The CDR3 runs from the conserved cysteine through the conserved F or W. A D gene is named only where the DNA matches it firmly. Size is omitted from some rows. Given values are once, few, many or a class for expanded clones.

V gene: TRBV28
J gene: TRBJ2-2
D gene: .
clone size: few
CDR3 DNA: TGTGCCAGCAGGCCTCCAACGGACAGAGAACTCACCGGGGAGCTGTTTTTT
CDR3 protein: CASRPPTDRELTGELFF

V gene: TRBV6-5
J gene: TRBJ1-5
D gene: TRBD1
clone size: .
CDR3 DNA: TGTGCCAGCTCCCGGGACAGGGGGTTTAATCAGCCCCAGCATTTT
CDR3 protein: CASSRDRGFNQPQHF

V gene: TRBV9
J gene: TRBJ1-4
D gene: TRBD1
clone size: few
CDR3 DNA: TGTGCCAGCAGCGTAGAGGGGGCCGGTGAAAAACTGTTTTTT
CDR3 protein: CASSVEGAGEKLFF

V gene: TRBV10-2
J gene: TRBJ2-7
D gene: TRBD2
clone size: .
CDR3 DNA: TGCGCCAGCCAAAAGCGGGGGGCCTACGAGCAGTACTTC
CDR3 protein: CASQKRGAYEQYF

V gene: TRBV9
J gene: TRBJ1-1
D gene: .
clone size: .
CDR3 DNA: TGTGCCAGCACCCCGTGGGGGGGCCCTGAAGCTTTCTTT
CDR3 protein: CASTPWGGPEAFF

V gene: TRBV7-8
J gene: TRBJ2-5
D gene: .
clone size: .
CDR3 DNA: TGTGCCAGCAGCCCGAGGGTCGCCCCAGAGACCCAGTACTTC
CDR3 protein: CASSPRVAPETQYF

V gene: TRBV7-9
J gene: TRBJ2-3
D gene: TRBD2
clone size: .
CDR3 DNA: TGTGCCAGCAGCAAGATCAGCGGGGGGGTCACAGATACGCAGTATTTT
CDR3 protein: CASSKISGGVTDTQYF

V gene: TRBV7-2
J gene: TRBJ2-1
D gene: .
clone size: once
CDR3 DNA: TGTGCCAGCGTCGGCAGGGCGCCCTACAATGAGCAGTTCTTC
CDR3 protein: CASVGRAPYNEQFF

V gene: TRBV6-1
J gene: TRBJ2-5
D gene: TRBD1
clone size: few
CDR3 DNA: TGTGCCAGCAGCAAAGACAGGGGAGAGACCCAGTACTTC
CDR3 protein: CASSKDRGETQYF

V gene: TRBV11-2
J gene: TRBJ2-5
D gene: TRBD2
clone size: .
CDR3 DNA: TGTGCCAGCAGGGGGACTAGCGGGGGGGCTGAGACCCAGTACTTC
CDR3 protein: CASRGTSGGAETQYF